Presented here are 17 T cell receptor beta chains from one specimen sequenced in a study of CD8 T cells in Susac syndrome. Reverse transcription of about 0.5 to 1 ug RNA used random hexamers. TCRdb used MiXCR to reprocess the immunoSEQ multiplex PCR reads, holding one entry per CDR3 protein. Of about 53,000 distinct CDR3 sequences listed, roughly 94% are singletons. Sequenced input: CD8+ T cells from PBMCs. The receptors were gathered from a human donor with Susac syndrome.

This clonotype has only a few counts. The chain uses TRBV10-3 and TRBJ2-6; the D gene is possibly TRBD1 (6 bases). The CDR3 runs to 17 residues. V shed 4 bases and J shed 3 bases, with 16 bases lying between them. Germline V gives CDR1 ENHRY, CDR2 SYGVKD. The CDR3 sequence is CAISVGRGDGGANVLTF. For the CDR3, the DNA is TGTGCCATCAGTGTGGGCAGGGGAGATGGTGGGGCCAACGTCCTGACTTTC.

The count of this clonotype is one. This sequence joins TRBV27 and TRBJ1-1; a weak D match, TRBD1 (5 bases). The CDR3 runs to 13 residues. From germline, CDR1 is MNHEY and CDR2 SMNVEV (reference sequence). Trimming took off 10 bases at V and 0 bases at J, with 12 bases between the two ends. The CDR3 bases are TGTGCCACCAAGGACAACTTGAACACTGAAGCTTTCTTT. It yields the protein CATKDNLNTEAFF.

The CDR3 bases are TGTGCCACTCGACCGGGACTAGAATTCAATGAGCAGTTCTTC. Residues: CATRPGLEFNEQFF. The rearrangement links TRBV5-4 to TRBJ2-1; 8 bases line up with TRBD2. V was pared by 9 bases and J by 6 bases, with 11 bases of the junction left unmatched. Germline loops: CDR1 SGHNT, CDR2 YYREEE (reference sequence). The length of the CDR3 is 14 residues.

V gene TRBV29-1 combines with J gene TRBJ2-5; D possibly corresponds to TRBD2 (6 bases). CDR1 SQVTM and CDR2 ANQGSEA come from the germline V gene. Trimming stripped 1 base from V and 3 bases from J, with 18 bases between. The CDR3 runs to 16 residues. CDR3 amino acids: CSVEVGTETYKETQYF. The CDR3 nucleotides read TGCAGCGTTGAAGTAGGGACTGAGACCTATAAAGAGACCCAGTACTTC.

The gene calls are TRBV7-9 and TRBJ1-2; D is ambiguous. The CDR3 runs to 14 residues. Germline V gene data show CDR1 as SEHNR and CDR2 as FQNEAQ (reference sequence). V was cut by 6 bases and J by 6 bases, with 17 bases left in between. CDR3 sequence: CASSSDSVKDGYTF. As DNA, the CDR3 is TGTGCCAGCAGTTCAGACTCGGTAAAGGATGGCTACACCTTC.

CDR3 residues: CASSEAARVEQFF. DNA of the CDR3: TGTGCCAGCAGTGAAGCGGCACGGGTTGAGCAGTTCTTC. The chain carries TRBV2 and TRBJ2-1, with D uncertain. The V and J ends lost 0 bases and 9 bases respectively, with 9 bases between them. The germline V gene has CDR1 SNHLY and CDR2 FYNNEI. This CDR3 contains 13 residues. Supplemented by reference TRBV2 and TRBJ2-1, the full variable domain reads EPEVTQTPSHQVTQMGQEVILRCVPISNHLYFYWYRQILGQKVEFLVSFYNNEISEKSEIFDDQFSVERPDGSNFTLKIRSTKLEDSAMYFCASSEAARVEQFFGPGTRLTVL.

The rearrangement uses TRBV23-1 and TRBJ2-3, with D possibly being TRBD1 (6 bases). TRBV23-1 is assigned to the ORF class and has an uncertain function. V was pared by 3 bases and J by 0 bases, with 19 bases between. This CDR3 spans 18 amino acids. CDR3: CASSHRGHDPNSTDTQYF. DNA of the CDR3: TGCGCCAGCAGTCATCGGGGACACGACCCTAATAGCACAGATACGCAGTATTTT.

The count of this clonotype is one. The CDR3 DNA reads TGCAGTGCTAGAGATGTATACGAGGGAAAATCTGATGGCTACACCTTC. It encodes CSARDVYEGKSDGYTF. J is TRBJ1-2 and V is TRBV20-1; D not certain. Per the germline V gene, CDR1 is DFQATT and CDR2 is SNEGSKA (reference sequence). The V end lost 0 bases, the J end lost 6 bases, and 20 bases lay between the germline ends. The CDR3 has 16 amino acids.

The CDR3 DNA is TGCAGTGCTAGGACCTATCTAACGGACTCCGCGGAGCAGTTCTTC. As protein: CSARTYLTDSAEQFF. The V call is TRBV20-1, the J call TRBJ2-1; tentative D call: TRBD2 (5 bases). The CDR3 totals 15 residues. Trimming removed 3 bases from V and 10 bases from J, with 22 bases in between. The germline V gene encodes CDR1 DFQATT and CDR2 SNEGSKA (reference sequence).

The chain joins TRBV14 to TRBJ1-2; D gene ambiguous. The CDR3 spans 14 residues. V lost 4 bases and J lost 2, with 11 bases in between. The germline CDR1 and CDR2 sequences are SGHDN and FVKESK. The CDR3 nucleotides are TGTGCCAGCAGCCGAATACCCCTGAACTATGGCTACACCTTC. Its translation: CASSRIPLNYGYTF.

The count of this clonotype is one. The rearrangement links TRBV6-2 or TRBV6-3 to TRBJ2-3; D is unclear. V was cut by 5 bases and J by 3 bases, with 3 bases left in between. The CDR3 is 11 residues long. Germline V gives CDR1 MNHEY, CDR2 SVGEGT. The CDR3 bases are TGTGCCAGCAGTATAACAGATACGCAGTATTTT. Translating gives CASSITDTQYF.

The chain carries TRBV20-1 and TRBJ2-7; 10 nucleotides line up with TRBD1. The CDR3 sequence is 16 residues long. V shed 0 bases and J 2 bases; nucleotides not matched to a gene: 7. Germline values: CDR1 DFQATT, CDR2 SNEGSKA (reference sequence). For the CDR3, the DNA is TGCAGTGCTAGAGATCCGGGGACAGGGGTCGCCTACGAGCAGTACTTC. As protein: CSARDPGTGVAYEQYF.

This clonotype was observed a handful of times. The genes are TRBV28 and TRBJ2-5, with D unclear. Germline-derived CDR1 and CDR2 are MDHEN and SYDVKM. The CDR3 loop spans 10 amino acids. Trimming left V 5 bases short and J 2 bases short, with 0 bases between. CDR3 nucleotide sequence: TGTGCCAGCAGTCAAGAGACCCAGTACTTC. As protein: CASSQETQYF.

The chain joins TRBV19 to TRBJ1-2, with 9 bases fitting TRBD1. The V gene's germline CDR1 is LNHDA and CDR2 SQIVND (reference sequence). V trimming: 5 bases; J trimming: 8 bases; junction bases outside the gene matches: 6. This CDR3 is built from 13 residues. CDR3 nucleotides: TGTGCCAGTAGTGACCGGGACAGGGACGGCTACACCTTC. Translated: CASSDRDRDGYTF.

The chain is built from TRBV29-1 and TRBJ1-5; 7 nucleotides align to TRBD1. V dropped 3 bases and J dropped 2; count of bases not matched to a gene: 4. This CDR3 has 14 amino acids. CDR1 and CDR2 from the germline V gene are SQVTM and ANQGSEA. The CDR3 loop reads CSVDSRGGNQPQHF. For the CDR3, the DNA is TGCAGCGTTGATTCCAGGGGGGGCAATCAGCCCCAGCATTTT.

The chain combines TRBV19 with TRBJ2-3; TRBD2 matches 12 bases. There are 18 residues in the CDR3. CDR1 and CDR2 (germline): LNHDA, SQIVND (reference sequence). V lost 5 bases, J lost 4 bases, and 13 bases stayed unmatched. CDR3 loop: CASSRDLAGGSFPDTQYF. For the CDR3, the DNA is TGTGCCAGTAGTCGGGATCTAGCGGGGGGGAGTTTCCCAGATACGCAGTATTTT.

The chain combines TRBV6-5 with TRBJ1-5; 9 nucleotides line up with TRBD1. Germline CDR1 is MNHEY and CDR2 is SVGAGI. The CDR3 runs to 15 residues. V lost 6 bases, J lost 5 bases, and 8 bases stayed unmatched. The CDR3 bases are TGTGCCAGCAGCAATTACCGGGACAGGGATCAGCCCCAGCATTTT. It encodes CASSNYRDRDQPQHF.